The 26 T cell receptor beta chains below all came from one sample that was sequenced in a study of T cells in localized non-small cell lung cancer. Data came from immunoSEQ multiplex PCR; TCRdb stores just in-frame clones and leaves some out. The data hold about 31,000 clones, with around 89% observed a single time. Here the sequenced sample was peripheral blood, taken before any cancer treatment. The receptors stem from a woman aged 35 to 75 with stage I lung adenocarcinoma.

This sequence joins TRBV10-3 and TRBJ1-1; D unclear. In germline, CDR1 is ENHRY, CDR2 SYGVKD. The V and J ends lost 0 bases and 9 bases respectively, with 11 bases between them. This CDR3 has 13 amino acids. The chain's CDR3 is CAISESRVLQAFF. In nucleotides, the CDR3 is TGTGCCATCAGTGAGTCGAGGGTTTTGCAAGCTTTCTTT.

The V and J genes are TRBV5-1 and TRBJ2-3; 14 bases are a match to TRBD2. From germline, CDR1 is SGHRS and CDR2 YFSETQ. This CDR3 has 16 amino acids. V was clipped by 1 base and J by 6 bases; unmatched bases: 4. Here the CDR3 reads CASSLRLAGGLDTQYF. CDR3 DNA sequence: TGCGCCAGCAGCTTGAGACTAGCGGGGGGGCTTGATACGCAGTATTTT.

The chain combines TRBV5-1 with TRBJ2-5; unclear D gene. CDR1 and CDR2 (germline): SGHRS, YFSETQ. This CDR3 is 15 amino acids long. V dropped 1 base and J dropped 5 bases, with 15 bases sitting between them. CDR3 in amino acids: CASSLLVGMGETQYF. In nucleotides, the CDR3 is TGCGCCAGCAGCTTGTTGGTGGGGATGGGGGAGACCCAGTACTTC. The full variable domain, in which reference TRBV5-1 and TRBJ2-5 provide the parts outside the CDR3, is KAGVTQTPRYLIKTRGQQVTLSCSPISGHRSVSWYQQTPGQGLQFLFEYFSETQRNKGNFPGRFSGRQFSNSRSEMNVSTLELGDSALYLCASSLLVGMGETQYFGPGTRLLVL.

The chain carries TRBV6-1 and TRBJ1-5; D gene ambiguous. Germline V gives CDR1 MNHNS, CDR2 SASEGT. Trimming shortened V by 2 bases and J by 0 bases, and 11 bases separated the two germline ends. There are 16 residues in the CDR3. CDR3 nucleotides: TGTGCCAGCAGTGAACAGTTCACTCGTAGCAATCAGCCCCAGCATTTT. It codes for CASSEQFTRSNQPQHF.

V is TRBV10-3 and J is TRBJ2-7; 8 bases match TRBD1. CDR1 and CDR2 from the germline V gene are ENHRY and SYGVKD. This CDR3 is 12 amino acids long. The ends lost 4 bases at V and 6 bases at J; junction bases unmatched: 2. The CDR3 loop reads CAISGQGPEQYF. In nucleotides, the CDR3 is TGTGCCATCAGTGGACAGGGGCCCGAGCAGTACTTC.

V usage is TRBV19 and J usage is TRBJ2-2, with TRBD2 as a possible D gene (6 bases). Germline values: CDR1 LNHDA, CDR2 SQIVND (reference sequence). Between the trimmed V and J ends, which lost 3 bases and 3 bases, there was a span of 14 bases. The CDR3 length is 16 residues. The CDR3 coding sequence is TGTGCCAGTAGTATTGCGGGGTTCGCTGACACCGGGGAGCTGTTTTTT. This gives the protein CASSIAGFADTGELFF.

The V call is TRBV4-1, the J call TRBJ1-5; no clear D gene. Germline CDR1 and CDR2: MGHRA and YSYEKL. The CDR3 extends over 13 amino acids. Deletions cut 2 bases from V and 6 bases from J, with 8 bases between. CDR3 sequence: CASSQMGGQPQHF. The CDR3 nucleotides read TGCGCCAGCAGCCAAATGGGAGGTCAGCCCCAGCATTTT.

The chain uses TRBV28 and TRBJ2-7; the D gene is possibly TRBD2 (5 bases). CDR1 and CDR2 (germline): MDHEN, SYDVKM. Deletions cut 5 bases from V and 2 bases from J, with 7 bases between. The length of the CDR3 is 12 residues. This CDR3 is CASSSGTYEQYF. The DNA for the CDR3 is TGTGCCAGCAGTAGCGGTACCTACGAGCAGTACTTC.

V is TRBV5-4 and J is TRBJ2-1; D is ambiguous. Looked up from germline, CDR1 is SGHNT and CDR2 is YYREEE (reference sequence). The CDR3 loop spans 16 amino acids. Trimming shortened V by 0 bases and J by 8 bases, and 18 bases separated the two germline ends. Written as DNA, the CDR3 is TGTGCCAGCAGCTTGGTATTGACAAATATAGGCTATGAGCAGTTCTTC. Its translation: CASSLVLTNIGYEQFF.

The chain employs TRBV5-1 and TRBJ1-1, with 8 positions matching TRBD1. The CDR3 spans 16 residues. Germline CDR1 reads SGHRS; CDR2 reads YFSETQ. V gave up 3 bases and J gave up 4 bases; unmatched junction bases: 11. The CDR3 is CASSWGSTGVSTEAFF. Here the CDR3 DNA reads TGCGCCAGCAGCTGGGGGTCGACAGGGGTATCCACTGAAGCTTTCTTT.

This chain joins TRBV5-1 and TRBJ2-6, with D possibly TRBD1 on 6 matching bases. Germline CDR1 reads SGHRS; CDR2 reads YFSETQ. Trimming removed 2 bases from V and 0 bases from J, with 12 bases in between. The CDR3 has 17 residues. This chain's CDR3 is CASSFTGYLSGANVLTF. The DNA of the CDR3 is TGCGCCAGCAGCTTTACAGGGTACCTCTCTGGGGCCAACGTCCTGACTTTC.

CDR3 sequence reads: CASSVRDRDAYGYTF. Written as DNA, the CDR3 is TGTGCCAGCAGCGTAAGGGACAGGGACGCCTATGGCTACACCTTC. V and J are TRBV9 and TRBJ1-2; 9 bases are a match to TRBD1. Trimming cost V 1 base and J 4 bases; bases outside gene matches: 5. This CDR3 region has 15 residues. Germline-derived CDR1 and CDR2 are SGDLS and YYNGEE.

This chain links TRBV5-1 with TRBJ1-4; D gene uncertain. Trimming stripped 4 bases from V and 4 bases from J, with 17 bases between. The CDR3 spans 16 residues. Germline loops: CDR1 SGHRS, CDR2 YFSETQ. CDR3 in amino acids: CASSQAPIDRNEKLFF. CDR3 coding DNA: TGCGCCAGCAGCCAGGCACCGATTGACCGTAATGAAAAACTGTTTTTT.

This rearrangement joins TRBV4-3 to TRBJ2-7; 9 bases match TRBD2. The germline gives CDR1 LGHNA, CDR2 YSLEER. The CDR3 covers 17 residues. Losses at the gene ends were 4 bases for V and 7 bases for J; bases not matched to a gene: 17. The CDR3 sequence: CASSPAGGDAGGREQYF. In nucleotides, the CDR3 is TGCGCCAGCAGCCCGGCGGGAGGAGACGCGGGGGGGAGAGAGCAGTACTTC.

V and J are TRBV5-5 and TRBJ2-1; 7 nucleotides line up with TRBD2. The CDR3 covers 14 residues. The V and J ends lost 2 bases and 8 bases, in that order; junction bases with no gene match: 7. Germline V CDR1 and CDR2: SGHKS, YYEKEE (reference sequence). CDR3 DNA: TGTGCCAGCAGCTTACTAGCGACCCTGGATGAGCAGTTCTTC. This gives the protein CASSLLATLDEQFF.

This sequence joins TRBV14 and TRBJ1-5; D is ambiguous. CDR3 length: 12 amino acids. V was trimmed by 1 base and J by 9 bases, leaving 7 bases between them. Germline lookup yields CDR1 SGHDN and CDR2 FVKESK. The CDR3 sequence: CASSQGNWPQHF. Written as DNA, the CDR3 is TGTGCCAGCAGCCAAGGGAATTGGCCCCAGCATTTT.

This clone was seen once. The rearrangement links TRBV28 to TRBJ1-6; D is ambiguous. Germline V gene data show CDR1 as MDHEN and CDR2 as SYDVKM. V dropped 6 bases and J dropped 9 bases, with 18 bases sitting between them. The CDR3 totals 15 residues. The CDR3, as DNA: TGTGCCAGCAGCCTTCCACATCAGCCGCGTTCACCCCTCCACTTT. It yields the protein CASSLPHQPRSPLHF. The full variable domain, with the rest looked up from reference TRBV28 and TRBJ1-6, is DVKVTQSSRYLVKRTGEKVFLECVQDMDHENMFWYRQDPGLGLRLIYFSYDVKMKEKGDIPEGYSVSREKKERFSLILESASTNQTSMYLCASSLPHQPRSPLHFGNGTRLTVT.

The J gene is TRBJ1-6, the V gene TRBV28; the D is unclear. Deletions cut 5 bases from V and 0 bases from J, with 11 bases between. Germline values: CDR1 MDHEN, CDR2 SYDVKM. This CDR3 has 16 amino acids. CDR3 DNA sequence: TGTGCCAGCAGTCTGTCACCTAACTCCTATAATTCACCCCTCCACTTT. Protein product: CASSLSPNSYNSPLHF.

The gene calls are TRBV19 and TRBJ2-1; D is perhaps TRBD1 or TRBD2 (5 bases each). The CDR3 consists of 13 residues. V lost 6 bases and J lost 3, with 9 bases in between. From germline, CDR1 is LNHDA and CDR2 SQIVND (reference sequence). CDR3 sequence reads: CASSGAIYNEQFF. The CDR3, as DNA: TGTGCCAGTAGCGGGGCCATCTACAATGAGCAGTTCTTC.

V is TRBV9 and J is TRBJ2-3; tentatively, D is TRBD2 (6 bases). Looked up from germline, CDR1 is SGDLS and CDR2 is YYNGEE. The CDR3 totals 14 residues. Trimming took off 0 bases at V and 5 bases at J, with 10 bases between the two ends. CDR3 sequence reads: CASSVGGAQDTQYF. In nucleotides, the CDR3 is TGTGCCAGCAGCGTAGGCGGGGCCCAAGATACGCAGTATTTT. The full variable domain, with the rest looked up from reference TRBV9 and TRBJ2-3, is DSGVTQTPKHLITATGQRVTLRCSPRSGDLSVYWYQQSLDQGLQFLIQYYNGEERAKGNILERFSAQQFPDLHSELNLSSLELGDSALYFCASSVGGAQDTQYFGPGTRLTVL.

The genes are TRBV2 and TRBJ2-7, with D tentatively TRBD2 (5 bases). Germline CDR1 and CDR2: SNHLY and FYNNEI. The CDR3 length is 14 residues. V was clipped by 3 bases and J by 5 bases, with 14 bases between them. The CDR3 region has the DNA TGTGCCAGCAGTGATGTCGGGGTCGGCAACGAGCAGTACTTC. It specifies CASSDVGVGNEQYF. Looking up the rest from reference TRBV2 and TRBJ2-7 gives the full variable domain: EPEVTQTPSHQVTQMGQEVILRCVPISNHLYFYWYRQILGQKVEFLVSFYNNEISEKSEIFDDQFSVERPDGSNFTLKIRSTKLEDSAMYFCASSDVGVGNEQYFGPGTRLTVT.

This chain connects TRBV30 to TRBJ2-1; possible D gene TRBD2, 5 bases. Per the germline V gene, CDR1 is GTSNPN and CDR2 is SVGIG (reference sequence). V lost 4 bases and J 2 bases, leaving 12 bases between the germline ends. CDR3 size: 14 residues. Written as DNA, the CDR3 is TGTGCCTGGAAAAGGAGCGGACCCTACAATGAGCAGTTCTTC. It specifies CAWKRSGPYNEQFF.

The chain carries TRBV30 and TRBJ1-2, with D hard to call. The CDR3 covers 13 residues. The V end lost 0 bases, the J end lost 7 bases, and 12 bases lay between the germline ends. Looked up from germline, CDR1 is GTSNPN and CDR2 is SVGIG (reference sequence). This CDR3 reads CAWSVQVVGGYTF. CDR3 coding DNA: TGTGCCTGGAGTGTACAAGTGGTGGGTGGCTACACCTTC.

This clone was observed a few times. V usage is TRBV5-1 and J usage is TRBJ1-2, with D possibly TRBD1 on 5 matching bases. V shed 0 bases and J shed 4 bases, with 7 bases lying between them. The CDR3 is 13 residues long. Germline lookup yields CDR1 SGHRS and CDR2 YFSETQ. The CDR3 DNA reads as TGCGCCAGCAGCTTGGCCGGGGGCTATGGCTACACCTTC. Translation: CASSLAGGYGYTF.

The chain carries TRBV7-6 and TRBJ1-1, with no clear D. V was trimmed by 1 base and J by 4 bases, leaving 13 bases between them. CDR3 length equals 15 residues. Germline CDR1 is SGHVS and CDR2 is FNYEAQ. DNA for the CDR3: TGTGCCAGCAGCTTAGATTGGGGTTTGACCACTGAAGCTTTCTTT. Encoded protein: CASSLDWGLTTEAFF.

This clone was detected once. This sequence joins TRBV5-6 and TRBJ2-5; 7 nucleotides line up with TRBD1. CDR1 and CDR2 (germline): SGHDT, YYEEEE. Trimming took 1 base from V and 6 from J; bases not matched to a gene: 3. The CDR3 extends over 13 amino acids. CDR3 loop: CASSLTGVKTQYF. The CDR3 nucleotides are TGTGCCAGCAGCTTGACAGGGGTTAAGACCCAGTACTTC.